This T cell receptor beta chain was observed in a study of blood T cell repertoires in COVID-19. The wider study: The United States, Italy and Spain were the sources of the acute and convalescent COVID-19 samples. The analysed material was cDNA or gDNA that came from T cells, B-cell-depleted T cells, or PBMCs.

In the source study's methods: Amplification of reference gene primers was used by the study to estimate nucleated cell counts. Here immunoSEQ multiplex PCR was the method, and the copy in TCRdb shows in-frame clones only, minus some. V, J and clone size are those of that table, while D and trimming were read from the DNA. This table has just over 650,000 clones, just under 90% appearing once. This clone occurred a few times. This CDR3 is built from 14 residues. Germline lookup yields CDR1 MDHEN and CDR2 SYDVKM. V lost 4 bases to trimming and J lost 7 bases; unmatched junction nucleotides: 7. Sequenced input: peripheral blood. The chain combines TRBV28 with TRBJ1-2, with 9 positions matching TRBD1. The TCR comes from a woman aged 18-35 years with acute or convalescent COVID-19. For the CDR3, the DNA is TGTGCCAGCAGTTCGGGACAGGGTGTTGGTGGCTACACCTTC. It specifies CASSSGQGVGGYTF.